A selection of T cell receptor beta chains follows, all from one sample in a study of blood T cell repertoires in COVID-19. Libraries were prepared by immunoSEQ multiplex PCR; TCRdb keeps only in-frame clonotypes and omits some of them. The repertoire includes roughly 200,000 clones, about 86% of them detected once, and 20% to 25% sits in the top ten. Sequencing input: PBMCs or T cells enriched from blood (not recorded which). Every receptor here comes from a woman aged 40-49 years in a cohort exposed to, infected with or recovered from COVID-19 (not recorded which). Both conserved end residues are part of each CDR3. The D gene is left open where the match is weak. Clone size is not always given. Where it is, it says once, few, many or a class for expanded clones.

J: TRBJ2-1; size: .; V: TRBV6-4; D: .; CDR3: CASSDSEGSGDEQFF; DNA: TGTGCCAGCAGTGACTCGGAGGGTAGTGGTGATGAGCAGTTCTTC
J: TRBJ1-6; size: .; V: TRBV10-2; D: .; CDR3: CASSAVSGNSPLHF; DNA: TGCGCCAGCAGTGCAGTCTCAGGGAATTCACCCCTCCACTTT
J: TRBJ2-5; size: .; V: TRBV28; D: TRBD2; CDR3: CASREAGGQGETQYF; DNA: TGTGCCAGCAGGGAAGCGGGGGGCCAGGGAGAGACCCAGTACTTC
J: TRBJ1-1; size: .; V: TRBV15; D: .; CDR3: CATSRVVVSSEAFF; DNA: TGTGCCACCAGCAGAGTAGTAGTGAGCTCTGAAGCTTTCTTT
J: TRBJ1-1; size: .; V: TRBV6-2/TRBV6-3; D: .; CDR3: CASSYDQLYTEAFF; DNA: TGTGCCAGCAGTTACGATCAACTTTACACTGAAGCTTTCTTT
J: TRBJ2-1; size: .; V: TRBV4-1; D: .; CDR3: CASSQQARDFSYNEQFF; DNA: TGCGCCAGCAGCCAACAGGCGAGAGATTTCTCCTACAATGAGCAGTTCTTC
J: TRBJ2-7; size: .; V: TRBV11-2; D: TRBD1; CDR3: CASSAGTVLSYEQYF; DNA: TGTGCCAGCAGCGCAGGGACAGTCCTCTCCTACGAGCAGTACTTC
J: TRBJ1-2; size: .; V: TRBV27; D: .; CDR3: CASSPKPRGVNYGYTF; DNA: TGTGCCAGCAGCCCCAAGCCCAGGGGAGTTAACTATGGCTACACCTTC
J: TRBJ2-1; size: .; V: TRBV11-3; D: .; CDR3: CASRRRGGNEQFF; DNA: TGTGCCAGCAGAAGAAGGGGGGGCAATGAGCAGTTCTTC
J: TRBJ2-6; size: .; V: TRBV7-2; D: .; CDR3: CASSYSPSGANVLTF; DNA: TGTGCCAGCAGCTATTCTCCCTCTGGGGCCAACGTCCTGACTTTC
J: TRBJ1-1; size: once; V: TRBV6-5; D: .; CDR3: CASSYTYATGNTEAFF; DNA: TGTGCCAGCAGTTACACCTATGCGACGGGGAACACTGAAGCTTTCTTT
J: TRBJ1-2; size: .; V: TRBV11-2; D: TRBD1; CDR3: CASSLGSDRGYGYTF; DNA: TGTGCCAGCAGCTTAGGTTCGGACAGGGGCTATGGCTACACCTTC
J: TRBJ1-1; size: .; V: TRBV10-1; D: .; CDR3: CASSPDKNTEAFF; DNA: TGCGCCAGCAGTCCCGACAAGAACACTGAAGCTTTCTTT
J: TRBJ2-2; size: .; V: TRBV6-2/TRBV6-3; D: TRBD2; CDR3: CASSYSTSGSDPGELFF; DNA: TGTGCCAGCAGTTACTCGACTAGCGGGAGTGACCCCGGGGAGCTGTTTTTT
J: TRBJ1-4; size: .; V: TRBV27; D: .; CDR3: CASSRSGGYEKLFF; DNA: TGTGCCAGCAGTCGCAGCGGGGGTTATGAAAAACTGTTTTTT
J: TRBJ2-4; size: .; V: TRBV19; D: .; CDR3: CASSIGGENIQYF; DNA: TGTGCCAGTAGTATAGGGGGGGAAAACATTCAGTACTTC
J: TRBJ2-5; size: .; V: TRBV19; D: TRBD2; CDR3: CASSTLGGGAETQYF; DNA: TGTGCCAGTAGTACTCTTGGCGGGGGGGCGGAGACCCAGTACTTC
J: TRBJ1-2; size: .; V: TRBV7-9; D: .; CDR3: CASSLGARYGYTF; DNA: TGTGCCAGCAGCTTAGGGGCCCGCTATGGCTACACCTTC
J: TRBJ2-2; size: once; V: TRBV7-8; D: .; CDR3: CASSLAGMSGELFF; DNA: TGTGCCAGCAGCTTAGCGGGCATGTCCGGGGAGCTGTTTTTT
J: TRBJ2-5; size: .; V: TRBV6-2/TRBV6-3; D: TRBD1; CDR3: CASSYPRGRGTIIKETQYF; DNA: TGTGCCAGCAGTTACCCGAGGGGCAGGGGGACGATAATTAAAGAGACCCAGTACTTC
J: TRBJ1-1; size: .; V: TRBV4-1; D: .; CDR3: CASSQVEMGTEAFF; DNA: TGCGCCAGCAGCCAAGTGGAGATGGGCACTGAAGCTTTCTTT
J: TRBJ2-1; size: .; V: TRBV7-2; D: TRBD2; CDR3: CASSYPGLAGRDEQFF; DNA: TGTGCCAGCAGCTACCCCGGACTAGCGGGGAGGGATGAGCAGTTCTTC
J: TRBJ2-1; size: .; V: TRBV7-6; D: .; CDR3: CASSFLAVSYNEQFF; DNA: TGTGCCAGCAGCTTTCTAGCCGTTTCGTACAATGAGCAGTTCTTC